This T cell receptor (beta chain) was documented in a study of blood T cell repertoires in COVID-19. Study-level information: Specimens from acute and convalescent COVID-19 originated in the United States, Italy and Spain.

Some clones are missing from TCRdb's copy, which holds only in-frame ones; the method was immunoSEQ multiplex PCR. The sample has a few hundred thousand clones; about 80% are singletons. Trimming took off 4 bases at V and 4 bases at J, with 12 bases between the two ends. CDR1 MGHRA and CDR2 YSYEKL come from the germline V gene. This CDR3 is 14 amino acids long. Source material: peripheral blood. The genes are TRBV4-1 and TRBJ2-3, with D tentatively TRBD1 (5 bases). The sequence came from a man older than 75 with acute or convalescent COVID-19. DNA of the CDR3: TGCGCCAGCAGCCGAAGGGAAGGGGCAGATACGCAGTATTTT. It encodes CASSRREGADTQYF.